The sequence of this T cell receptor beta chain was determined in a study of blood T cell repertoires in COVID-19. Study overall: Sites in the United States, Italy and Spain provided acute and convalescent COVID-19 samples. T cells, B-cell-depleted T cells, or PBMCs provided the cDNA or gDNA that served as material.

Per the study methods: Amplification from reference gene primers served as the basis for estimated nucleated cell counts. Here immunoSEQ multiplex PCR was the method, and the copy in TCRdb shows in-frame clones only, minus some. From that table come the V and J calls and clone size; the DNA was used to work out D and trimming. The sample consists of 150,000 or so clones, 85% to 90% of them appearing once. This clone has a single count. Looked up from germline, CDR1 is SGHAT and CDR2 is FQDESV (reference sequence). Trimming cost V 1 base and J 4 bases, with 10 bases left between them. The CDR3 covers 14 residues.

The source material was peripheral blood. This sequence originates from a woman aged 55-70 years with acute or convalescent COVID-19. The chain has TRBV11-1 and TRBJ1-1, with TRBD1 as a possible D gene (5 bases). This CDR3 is CASSLVTGGTEAFF. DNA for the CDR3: TGTGCCAGCAGCTTAGTTACCGGGGGCACTGAAGCTTTCTTT.